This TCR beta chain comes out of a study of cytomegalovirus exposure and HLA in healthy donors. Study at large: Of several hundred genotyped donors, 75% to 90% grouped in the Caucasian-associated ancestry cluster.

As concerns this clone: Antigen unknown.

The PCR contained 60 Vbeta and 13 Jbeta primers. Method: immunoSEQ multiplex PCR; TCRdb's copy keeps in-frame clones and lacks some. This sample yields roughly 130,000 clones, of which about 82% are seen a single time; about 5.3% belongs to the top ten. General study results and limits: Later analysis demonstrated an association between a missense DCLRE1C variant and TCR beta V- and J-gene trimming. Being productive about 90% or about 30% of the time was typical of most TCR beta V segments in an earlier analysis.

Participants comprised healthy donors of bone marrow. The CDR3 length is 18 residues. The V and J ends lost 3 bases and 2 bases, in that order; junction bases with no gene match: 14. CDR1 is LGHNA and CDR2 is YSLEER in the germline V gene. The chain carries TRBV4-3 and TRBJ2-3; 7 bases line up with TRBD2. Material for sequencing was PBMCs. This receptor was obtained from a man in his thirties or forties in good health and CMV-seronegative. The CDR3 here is CASSQRVTGGSNTDTQYF. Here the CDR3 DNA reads TGCGCCAGCAGCCAGCGCGTCACGGGCGGGAGTAACACAGATACGCAGTATTTT.